This is a list of T cell receptor beta chains from one sample in a study of T cell responses to AZD1222 COVID-19 vaccine. Clones were read by immunoSEQ multiplex PCR, and TCRdb kept only the in-frame ones, dropping some. This sample yields 90,000 to 150,000 clones, of which 70% to 90% are seen a single time; 8% to 9.5% belongs to the top ten. The sequenced sample was peripheral blood, obtained on day 0 of AZD1222 vaccination. The receptors shown here come from an adult in good health. Both conserved end residues are part of each CDR3. Fields, in order: clone size, J gene, V gene, D gene, CDR3 protein, CDR3 DNA. A D gene is named only where the DNA matches it firmly. Clone size, where shown, is once, few, many, or a class for clones that have expanded.

size: NA; J: TRBJ1-1; V: TRBV18; D: NA; CDR3: CASSPDRGMNTEAFF; DNA: TGTGCCAGCTCACCGGATCGGGGGATGAACACTGAAGCTTTCTTT
size: NA; J: TRBJ1-6; V: TRBV7-9; D: NA; CDR3: CASSSTQGNNSPLHF; DNA: TGTGCCAGCAGCTCGACTCAGGGGAATAATTCACCCCTCCACTTT
size: NA; J: TRBJ1-2; V: TRBV6-1; D: TRBD1; CDR3: CASSEQTGNNYGYTF; DNA: TGTGCCAGCAGTGAACAGACAGGGAATAACTATGGCTACACCTTC
size: once; J: TRBJ1-3; V: TRBV10-1; D: NA; CDR3: CASRRSSGNTIYF; DNA: TGCGCCAGCAGGAGATCCTCTGGAAACACCATATATTTT
size: NA; J: TRBJ1-4; V: TRBV14; D: NA; CDR3: CASSQDNVEKLFF; DNA: TGTGCCAGCAGCCAAGACAATGTTGAAAAACTGTTTTTT
size: NA; J: TRBJ1-2; V: TRBV2; D: NA; CDR3: CASSAGEHYGYTF; DNA: TGTGCCAGCAGTGCAGGGGAGCACTATGGCTACACCTTC
size: NA; J: TRBJ1-3; V: TRBV7-2; D: NA; CDR3: CASSLVPPGSGGNTIYF; DNA: TGTGCCAGCAGCTTAGTCCCCCCAGGGTCGGGTGGAAACACCATATATTTT
size: NA; J: TRBJ2-7; V: TRBV6-1; D: TRBD1; CDR3: CASSLGQASYEQYF; DNA: TGTGCCAGCAGTCTCGGACAGGCTAGCTACGAGCAGTACTTC
size: NA; J: TRBJ1-5; V: TRBV7-8; D: NA; CDR3: CASSSPGVRQPQHF; DNA: TGTGCCAGCAGCTCCCCCGGGGTGAGGCAGCCCCAGCATTTT
size: NA; J: TRBJ1-2; V: TRBV7-6; D: NA; CDR3: CASSLAGSGHYGYTF; DNA: TGTGCCAGCAGCTTAGCGGGGTCAGGGCACTATGGCTACACCTTC
size: NA; J: TRBJ2-6; V: TRBV30; D: NA; CDR3: CAWSKDRVSGANVLTF; DNA: TGTGCCTGGAGTAAGGACAGAGTCTCTGGGGCCAACGTCCTGACTTTC
size: NA; J: TRBJ2-3; V: TRBV2; D: TRBD2; CDR3: CASIRGSGSVTDTQYF; DNA: TGTGCCAGCATCCGGGGTAGCGGGAGTGTTACAGATACGCAGTATTTT
size: NA; J: TRBJ2-1; V: TRBV7-3; D: TRBD2; CDR3: CASSLATLGLAGGPGQFF; DNA: TGTGCCAGCAGCTTGGCCACCCTCGGACTAGCGGGGGGACCGGGGCAGTTCTTC
size: NA; J: TRBJ2-1; V: TRBV6-2/TRBV6-3; D: NA; CDR3: CASSSMGVGEQFF; DNA: TGTGCCAGCAGTTCTATGGGAGTAGGTGAGCAGTTCTTC
size: NA; J: TRBJ2-1; V: TRBV28; D: TRBD2; CDR3: CASRPTSGRGNEQFF; DNA: TGTGCCAGCAGACCGACTAGCGGAAGGGGGAATGAGCAGTTCTTC
size: NA; J: TRBJ1-2; V: TRBV3-1/TRBV3-2; D: NA; CDR3: CASSPTGTDYGYTF; DNA: TGTGCCAGCAGCCCAACCGGGACCGACTATGGCTACACCTTC
size: NA; J: TRBJ1-1; V: TRBV13; D: NA; CDR3: CASSPDRRGQNTEAFF; DNA: TGTGCCAGCAGCCCCGACAGGCGGGGTCAGAACACTGAAGCTTTCTTT
size: NA; J: TRBJ2-1; V: TRBV7-9; D: TRBD2; CDR3: CASSYETSGSPPFF; DNA: TGTGCCAGCAGCTATGAGACTAGCGGGAGCCCTCCGTTCTTC
size: NA; J: TRBJ2-7; V: TRBV10-1; D: NA; CDR3: CASSDLRQPNAYEQYF; DNA: TGCGCCAGCAGTGACTTACGACAGCCGAACGCCTACGAGCAGTACTTC
size: NA; J: TRBJ1-2; V: TRBV30; D: NA; CDR3: CAWSVRDHRYGYTF; DNA: TGTGCCTGGAGTGTACGAGACCACCGCTATGGCTACACCTTC
size: NA; J: TRBJ1-3; V: TRBV9; D: NA; CDR3: CASSVDGPGSGNTIYF; DNA: TGTGCCAGCAGCGTAGACGGGCCAGGGTCTGGAAACACCATATATTTT
size: NA; J: TRBJ1-4; V: TRBV9; D: NA; CDR3: CASSVNPGLTDNEKLFF; DNA: TGTGCCAGCAGCGTAAACCCGGGTCTGACGGATAATGAAAAACTGTTTTTT
size: NA; J: TRBJ1-2; V: TRBV4-1; D: NA; CDR3: CASSQGAGDLGYTF; DNA: TGCGCCAGCAGCCAAGGGGCAGGGGATCTTGGCTACACCTTC
size: NA; J: TRBJ1-2; V: TRBV6-5; D: NA; CDR3: CASRVANYGYTF; DNA: TGTGCCAGCCGGGTTGCTAACTATGGCTACACCTTC
size: once; J: TRBJ2-1; V: TRBV9; D: TRBD2; CDR3: CASSVYSGSYNEQFF; DNA: TGTGCCAGCAGCGTTTACAGCGGGAGCTACAATGAGCAGTTCTTC
size: NA; J: TRBJ2-7; V: TRBV6-1; D: TRBD1; CDR3: CASSEAGTGTYEQYF; DNA: TGTGCCAGCAGTGAAGCAGGGACAGGGACCTACGAGCAGTACTTC
size: NA; J: TRBJ2-7; V: TRBV15; D: TRBD2; CDR3: CATSRLAGSGSYEQYF; DNA: TGTGCCACCAGCAGACTAGCGGGATCAGGCTCCTACGAGCAGTACTTC
size: NA; J: TRBJ2-7; V: TRBV14; D: NA; CDR3: CASSQDAGQYF; DNA: TGTGCCAGCAGCCAAGATGCAGGGCAGTACTTC
size: NA; J: TRBJ2-7; V: TRBV18; D: NA; CDR3: CASSPPNREPYEQYF; DNA: TGTGCCAGCTCACCACCGAACAGGGAACCCTACGAGCAGTACTTC
size: NA; J: TRBJ2-5; V: TRBV10-1; D: NA; CDR3: CASSGGGEGETQYF; DNA: TGCGCCAGCAGTGGTGGGGGTGAAGGAGAGACCCAGTACTTC
size: NA; J: TRBJ2-2; V: TRBV10-2; D: NA; CDR3: CAGGGSYETGELFF; DNA: TGCGCCGGAGGGGGCAGTTACGAGACCGGGGAGCTGTTTTTT
size: once; J: TRBJ2-1; V: TRBV7-2; D: TRBD1; CDR3: CASSYDRGQYNEQFF; DNA: TGTGCCAGCAGCTACGACAGGGGGCAGTACAATGAGCAGTTCTTC
size: once; J: TRBJ2-2; V: TRBV18; D: TRBD1; CDR3: CASSPPGTGNTGELFF; DNA: TGTGCCAGCTCACCACCCGGGACAGGGAACACCGGGGAGCTGTTTTTT